What follows are 18 T cell receptor beta chains derived from one specimen sequenced in a study of cytomegalovirus exposure and HLA in healthy donors. Primers for the PCR totalled 60 Vbeta and 13 Jbeta. Profiled with immunoSEQ multiplex PCR; TCRdb holds only in-frame clones, not every one. This repertoire includes about 130,000 clones. Sequencing was carried out using PBMCs. These receptors all stem from a woman aged 40 to 49 in good health and CMV-seropositive.

The gene calls are TRBV15 and TRBJ1-4; the match to TRBD1 covers 8 bases. This CDR3 region has 15 residues. Trimming cost V 2 bases and J 6 bases; bases outside gene matches: 5. Germline V gene data show CDR1 as LNHNV and CDR2 as YYDKDF (reference sequence). The CDR3 DNA reads as TGTGCCACCAGCAGAAACCCGGGACAGGATGAAAAACTGTTTTTT. This gives the protein CATSRNPGQDEKLFF.

The chain has TRBV6-5 and TRBJ2-7; 7 bases line up with TRBD2. The CDR3 extends over 15 amino acids. V gave up 0 bases and J gave up 2 bases; unmatched junction bases: 4. Looked up from germline, CDR1 is MNHEY and CDR2 is SVGAGI. CDR3 region: CASSYSGGSPYEQYF. The DNA of the CDR3 is TGTGCCAGCAGTTACTCGGGCGGGAGCCCCTACGAGCAGTACTTC.

The J gene is TRBJ2-2, the V gene TRBV5-1; TRBD2 aligns across 7 bases. The CDR3 is 17 residues long. The J segment lost 1 base and the V segment lost 2 bases, leaving 8 bases of the junction unmatched. Per the germline V gene, CDR1 is SGHRS and CDR2 is YFSETQ. CDR3 sequence (DNA): TGCGCCAGCAGCTTACTAGCGTTGGGGGGGAACACCGGGGAGCTGTTTTTT. This codes for CASSLLALGGNTGELFF.

The rearrangement uses TRBV5-6 and TRBJ2-7; TRBD1 agrees at 8 bases. The V gene end was trimmed by 3 bases and the J gene end by 2 bases; junction bases not matched to a gene: 4. The germline CDR1 and CDR2 sequences are SGHDT and YYEEEE. The CDR3 contains 14 residues. In DNA form, the CDR3 reads TGTGCCAGCAGCTCCGGACAGGGCCCCTACGAGCAGTACTTC. Its protein product is CASSSGQGPYEQYF.

The chain recombines TRBV18 with TRBJ2-4; 8 bases are a match to TRBD1. Germline V gives CDR1 KGHSH, CDR2 LQKENI. The CDR3 sequence is 15 residues long. The V gene end was trimmed by 1 base and the J gene end by 5 bases; junction bases not matched to a gene: 4. The CDR3 is CASSPQDRAQNIQYF. Written as DNA, the CDR3 is TGTGCCAGCTCACCACAGGACAGGGCCCAAAACATTCAGTACTTC.

The rearrangement joins TRBV27 to TRBJ2-5, with unresolved D. The better agreement between TRBJ2-7 and the DNA end casts doubt on the J call. Germline V CDR1 and CDR2: MNHEY, SMNVEV (reference sequence). The length of the CDR3 is 14 residues. The CDR3 DNA is TGTGCCAGCAGTTTTAGACATTTAGGATACGAGCAGTACTTC. It specifies CASSFRHLGYEQYF.

This sequence joins TRBV10-3 and TRBJ2-2, with D possibly TRBD2 on 6 matching bases. The CDR3 has 15 amino acids. V was trimmed by 5 bases and J by 1 base, leaving 11 bases between them. Germline CDR1 is ENHRY and CDR2 is SYGVKD. CDR3 nucleotides: TGTGCCATCAGTCGAGTGCGGGAGAACACCGGGGAGCTGTTTTTT. This sequence encodes CAISRVRENTGELFF.

The chain couples TRBV28 to TRBJ2-3; 12 bases fit TRBD2. The CDR3 spans 18 residues. CDR1 and CDR2 (germline): MDHEN, SYDVKM. V shed 0 bases and J 1 base; nucleotides not matched to a gene: 5. The DNA for the CDR3 is TGTGCCAGCAGTTTATGGACTAGCGGGAGAATGGGCACAGATACGCAGTATTTT. Translating it yields CASSLWTSGRMGTDTQYF.

The J gene is TRBJ2-1, the V gene TRBV5-1, with D maybe TRBD2 (6 bases). Germline loops: CDR1 SGHRS, CDR2 YFSETQ. Deletions cut 5 bases from V and 5 bases from J, with 14 bases between. The CDR3 has 14 amino acids. The CDR3 region has the DNA TGCGCCAGCAGTCGGACTGGAGGGGACAATGAGCAGTTCTTC. Its translation is CASSRTGGDNEQFF.

The V gene is TRBV11-2, the J gene TRBJ2-3, with 7 nucleotides matching TRBD2. Trimming removed 5 bases from V and 0 bases from J; junction bases left unmatched: 11. The germline V gene has CDR1 SGHAT and CDR2 FQNNGV. The CDR3 extends over 17 amino acids. The CDR3 here is CASSPIGGRPSTDTQYF. The CDR3, as DNA: TGTGCCAGCAGCCCAATTGGCGGGAGACCAAGCACAGATACGCAGTATTTT.

The genes are TRBV15 and TRBJ1-5; D is unresolved. Germline CDR1 is LNHNV and CDR2 is YYDKDF (reference sequence). The CDR3 has 14 amino acids. V lost 3 bases and J 4 bases, leaving 10 bases between the germline ends. The CDR3 DNA reads as TGTGCCACCAGCAGTGTCGCGGGGAATCAGCCCCAGCATTTT. This codes for CATSSVAGNQPQHF.

The rearrangement joins TRBV7-9 to TRBJ1-4, with D hard to call. Germline loops: CDR1 SEHNR, CDR2 FQNEAQ (reference sequence). This CDR3 comprises 12 residues. V was clipped by 6 bases and J by 11 bases, with 13 bases between them. CDR3 protein: CASSFSTGKLFF. The CDR3 coding sequence is TGTGCCAGCAGTTTCTCTACCGGGAAACTGTTTTTT.

V and J are TRBV5-6 and TRBJ2-7; no clear D gene. With 2 bases removed from V and 2 bases from J, the gap between germline ends came to 5 bases. The germline V gene has CDR1 SGHDT and CDR2 YYEEEE. The CDR3 sequence is 12 residues long. CDR3 amino acids: CASSLDTYEQYF. The DNA of the CDR3 is TGTGCCAGCAGCTTAGACACCTACGAGCAGTACTTC. Using reference TRBV5-6 and TRBJ2-7 for the parts outside the CDR3, the full variable domain is DAGVTQSPTHLIKTRGQQVTLRCSPKSGHDTVSWYQQALGQGPQFIFQYYEEEERQRGNFPDRFSGHQFPNYSSELNVNALLLGDSALYLCASSLDTYEQYFGPGTRLTVT.

The genes are TRBV11-2 and TRBJ2-3, with D unclear. This CDR3 has 12 residues. Trimming cost V 5 bases and J 5 bases, with 8 bases left between them. CDR1 and CDR2 from the germline V gene are SGHAT and FQNNGV. CDR3 protein: CASSLPRDTQYF. CDR3 in DNA: TGTGCCAGCAGCCTCCCGCGAGATACGCAGTATTTT.

V usage is TRBV11-2 and J usage is TRBJ2-2; 8 positions agree with TRBD1. CDR1 is SGHAT, CDR2 FQNNGV, per germline. The length of the CDR3 is 16 residues. With 4 bases clipped from V and 1 base from J, the junction kept 5 bases outside the gene matches. Written as DNA, the CDR3 is TGTGCCAGCAGCTCCTCCGGGACAGGGAACACCGGGGAGCTGTTTTTT. Translated: CASSSSGTGNTGELFF.

The gene calls are TRBV11-2 and TRBJ2-5; 13 positions match TRBD2. The germline gives CDR1 SGHAT, CDR2 FQNNGV. The CDR3 loop spans 17 amino acids. The V gene end was trimmed by 6 bases and the J gene end by 5 bases; junction bases not matched to a gene: 12. This CDR3 is CASSRTSGRGGWETQYF. The CDR3 nucleotides are TGTGCCAGCAGTCGGACTAGCGGGAGAGGGGGTTGGGAGACCCAGTACTTC.

The chain uses TRBV4-3 and TRBJ2-1, with TRBD2 matching 7 bases. CDR1 is LGHNA and CDR2 is YSLEER in the germline V gene. The CDR3 covers 16 residues. V trimming: 0 bases; J trimming: 4 bases; junction bases outside the gene matches: 6. CDR3 amino acids: CASSQDVIAGYNEQFF. The CDR3 DNA reads TGCGCCAGCAGCCAAGATGTAATAGCGGGTTACAATGAGCAGTTCTTC.

J is TRBJ2-1 and V is TRBV5-1, with TRBD1 matching 7 bases. V gave up 4 bases and J gave up 9 bases; unmatched junction bases: 10. The germline V gene has CDR1 SGHRS and CDR2 YFSETQ. The CDR3 runs 14 residues. The CDR3 bases are TGCGCCAGCAGCCTGGGGATAACAGGGGCTGAGCAGTTCTTC. It is translated as CASSLGITGAEQFF.